Listed below are T cell receptor beta chains from one sample, sequenced in a study of T-cell reconstitution after alpha-beta-depleted transplantation in children. TCRdb reprocessed the PCR reads with MiXCR, giving one entry per CDR3 protein. This table holds approximately 490,000 distinct CDR3 sequences, under 15% found once. The sample was PBMCs from the stem cell graft donor, taken from the stem cell graft. Receptors were obtained from a human donor who donated a stem cell graft to a child with combined immunodeficiency. Each CDR3 is given with its conserved first and last residue. D genes are given only for firm matches. Where a row states a size, it is once, few, many or the class of an expanded clone; other rows omit it.

few	TRBJ1-1	TRBD1	TRBV5-5	TGTGCCAGCAGCTTCGGCGCAGGGGGCGTTGGCACTGAAGCTTTCTTT	CASSFGAGGVGTEAFF
.	TRBJ2-3	TRBD2	TRBV7-9	TGTGCCAGCAGCTACGCGGGACTAGCGGGAGGGACAGATACGCAGTATTTT	CASSYAGLAGGTDTQYF
few	TRBJ2-3	TRBD2	TRBV7-2	TGTGCCAGCAGCTTAGCTGGTAGCGGGGGGCCTCAGCCGCAGTATTTT	CASSLAGSGGPQPQYF
.	TRBJ1-4	TRBD1	TRBV6-5	TGTGCCAGCAGTTACCTCGGGACAGGCAATGAAAAACTGTTTTTT	CASSYLGTGNEKLFF
.	TRBJ2-7	.	TRBV6-5	TGTGCCAGCAGTTCCGCGGGGACCAGCTCCTACGAGCAGTACTTC	CASSSAGTSSYEQYF
few	TRBJ2-1	.	TRBV20-1	TGCAGTGCTAGGGACAGGGGGCTACTAGCGGGACCCTACAATGAGCAGTTCTTC	CSARDRGLLAGPYNEQFF
few	TRBJ1-2	TRBD1	TRBV12-3/TRBV12-4	TGTGCCAGCGGATACAACAGGGGACGAGGCTACACCTTC	CASGYNRGRGYTF
.	TRBJ2-1	TRBD2	TRBV5-1	TGCGCCAGCAGGGACGGACTAGCGGGAGTCCCCAGCTCCTACAATGAGCAGTTCTTC	CASRDGLAGVPSSYNEQFF
few	TRBJ2-7	.	TRBV11-2	TGTGCCAGCAGTTACCGGGACACCTACGAGCAGTACTTC	CASSYRDTYEQYF
few	TRBJ2-1	TRBD2	TRBV18	TGTGCCAGCTCACCCGATAGCGGGAGGTACAATGAGCAGTTCTTC	CASSPDSGRYNEQFF
many	TRBJ2-7	TRBD2	TRBV20-1	TGCAGTGCTAGAGATCCCCTAGCGGGAGGGAGGGAGCAGTACTTC	CSARDPLAGGREQYF
few	TRBJ1-3	.	TRBV9	TGTGCCAGCAGTGCGGGGGGAGTAGGAAACACCATATATTTT	CASSAGGVGNTIYF
few	TRBJ1-1	.	TRBV12-3/TRBV12-4	TGTGCCAGCAACCCGCGGTTAAGGGACACTGAAGCTTTCTTT	CASNPRLRDTEAFF
few	TRBJ2-7	.	TRBV3-1	TGTGCCAGCAGCCAAGCCGCGACCCAGGGCTACGAGCAGTACTTC	CASSQAATQGYEQYF
.	TRBJ2-1	.	TRBV3-1	TGTGCCAGCAGCCCCCTCGGCCGACGGGGTCAAAGCGGGCGGTGGTACAATGAGCAGTTCTTC	CASSPLGRRGQSGRWYNEQFF
.	TRBJ2-5	.	TRBV9	TGTGCCAGCAGCGTAGTGGGCGGTCAAGAGACCCAGTACTTC	CASSVVGGQETQYF
.	TRBJ2-1	TRBD2	TRBV29-1	TGCAGTGTCCCGGGGGGGGGGAATGAGCAGTTCTTC	CSVPGGGNEQFF
many	TRBJ2-6	.	TRBV15	TGTGCCACCCGTAAGTCTGGGGCCAACGTCCTGACTTTC	CATRKSGANVLTF
many	TRBJ2-3	.	TRBV6-2/TRBV6-3	TGTGCCAGCAGTTCACGGGGCCCTAGCCTGGTGGATACGCAGTATTTT	CASSSRGPSLVDTQYF
many	TRBJ2-5	TRBD2	TRBV9	TGTGCCAGCAGCGTAGCCGGGCAGGGAGGGGAGACCCAGTACTTC	CASSVAGQGGETQYF
.	TRBJ2-5	.	TRBV7-6	TGTGCCAGCAGCTTAGCGGGGCGGACCCAGTACTTC	CASSLAGRTQYF
many	TRBJ2-1	.	TRBV29-1	TGCAGCGTTGAAGGGTTAGAGTTGGATGAGCAGTTCTTC	CSVEGLELDEQFF
.	TRBJ1-5	.	TRBV6-5	TGTGCCAGCAGTTACTCGGGCGGATATAGCAATCAGCCCCAGCATTTT	CASSYSGGYSNQPQHF
.	TRBJ2-1	TRBD2	TRBV20-1	TGCAGTGCTAGATGGACTAGCGCAAGCTCCTACAATGAGCAGTTCTTC	CSARWTSASSYNEQFF
few	TRBJ1-3	TRBD1	TRBV30	TGTGCCTGGAGTTACTGGACAGGCCTAAGCTCTGGAAACACCATATATTTT	CAWSYWTGLSSGNTIYF
.	TRBJ2-7	.	TRBV2	TGTGCCACCCAGGAGGGCCTCAGGAGTTCCTACGAGCAGTACTTC	CATQEGLRSSYEQYF
few	TRBJ2-1	TRBD1	TRBV3-1	TGTGCCAGCAGCCAAGTCCCTCTAGGGGGCTCGGGTATTTATGAGCAGTTCTTC	CASSQVPLGGSGIYEQFF
many	TRBJ2-7	.	TRBV15	TGTGCCACCAGCCCCAAAGTGATCTACGAGCAGTACTTC	CATSPKVIYEQYF
.	TRBJ2-5	.	TRBV6-2/TRBV6-3	TGTGCCAGCAACGAGGGACGCATACAAGAGACCCAGTACTTC	CASNEGRIQETQYF
.	TRBJ1-1	.	TRBV10-3	TGTGCCATCGGGGGGGGGTACAACACTGAAGCTTTCTTT	CAIGGGYNTEAFF
many	TRBJ2-7	.	TRBV9	TGTGCCAGCAGCGTAGAACCAGGCAGCTCCTACGAGCAGTACTTC	CASSVEPGSSYEQYF
.	TRBJ1-4	.	TRBV7-2	TGTGCCAGCAGCTCCGGGACACCAATTAATGAAAAACTGTTTTTT	CASSSGTPINEKLFF
once	TRBJ2-3	.	TRBV5-1	TGCGCCAGCAGCCTTACTTGGGGGCTCACAGTTACGCAGTATTTT	CASSLTWGLTVTQYF
many	TRBJ2-2	TRBD1	TRBV29-1	TGCAGCGCGGACAGGGGGAACACCGGGGAGCTGTTTTTT	CSADRGNTGELFF
.	TRBJ1-5	.	TRBV6-5	TGTGCCAGCAGAAGTGGGTATAGCAATCAGCCCCAGCATTTT	CASRSGYSNQPQHF
many	TRBJ1-1	.	TRBV6-2/TRBV6-3	TGTGCCAGCAGTTTCAGGGGCAACACTGAAGCTTTCTTT	CASSFRGNTEAFF
.	TRBJ2-2	TRBD2	TRBV20-1	TGCAGTGCTAGAGGAGCAGCGGGAGACACCGGGGAGCTGTTTTTT	CSARGAAGDTGELFF
.	TRBJ1-1	.	TRBV29-1	TGCAGCGTTGAACCCAGGACATCCACTGAAGCTTTCTTT	CSVEPRTSTEAFF
.	TRBJ2-7	TRBD1	TRBV7-8	TGTGCCAGCAGACAAGGGACAGGGGGCGTCCACGAGCAGTACTTC	CASRQGTGGVHEQYF
many	TRBJ2-3	TRBD1	TRBV28	TGTGCCAGCATTGGGACAGGGATAGTAGATACGCAGTATTTT	CASIGTGIVDTQYF
few	TRBJ2-1	.	TRBV14	TGTGCCAGCAGCCCCCCCGGTGGCCGAGGGTATGAGCAGTTCTTC	CASSPPGGRGYEQFF
few	TRBJ2-5	.	TRBV4-3	TGCGCCAGCAGCCAAGTCGGGACGGAAGCAGGGGAGACCCAGTACTTC	CASSQVGTEAGETQYF
.	TRBJ2-7	TRBD1	TRBV20-1	TGCAGTGCTAGAGGGGGACAGGCGGCCTACGAGCAGTACTTC	CSARGGQAAYEQYF
many	TRBJ1-1	.	TRBV6-5	TGTGCCAGCAGTTACGTGGGGGCAGGTGGTACTGAAGCTTTCTTT	CASSYVGAGGTEAFF
.	TRBJ2-7	TRBD1	TRBV29-1	TGCAGCGTTGCCCCGAACCCGACAGGGACCTACGAGCAGTACTTC	CSVAPNPTGTYEQYF
.	TRBJ2-1	TRBD2	TRBV5-4	TGTGCCAGCAGCTTGTTACTAGCGGGAGTTCTCAATGAGCAGTTCTTC	CASSLLLAGVLNEQFF
.	TRBJ2-7	.	TRBV6-1	TGTGCCAGCAGGGCGGTCAGCTCCTACGAGCAGTACTTC	CASRAVSSYEQYF
few	TRBJ2-1	TRBD1	TRBV12-3/TRBV12-4	TGTGCCAGCAGTTTGGGACAGGCCACCACCTACAATGAGCAGTTCTTC	CASSLGQATTYNEQFF
.	TRBJ2-1	.	TRBV27	TGTGCCAGCACCGGGGGGGGACAGGATTACAATGAGCAGTTCTTC	CASTGGGQDYNEQFF
few	TRBJ2-2	TRBD1	TRBV9	TGTGCCAGCAGCTTCAGACAGGGGGCCGGGGAGCTGTTTTTT	CASSFRQGAGELFF
many	TRBJ2-7	TRBD1	TRBV12-3/TRBV12-4	TGTGCCAGCAGTCAAGGACCGGGACAGGGGTCGTACGAGCAGTACTTC	CASSQGPGQGSYEQYF
.	TRBJ1-4	.	TRBV5-1	TGCGCCAGCGGACTCCGAGGGACTAATGAAAAACTGTTTTTT	CASGLRGTNEKLFF
many	TRBJ2-3	.	TRBV6-5	TGTGCCAGCAGTCCCGAGGGAGATACGCAGTATTTT	CASSPEGDTQYF
few	TRBJ2-3	.	TRBV28	TGTGCCAGCAGTCAATTTGGACAGTTCACAGATACGCAGTATTTT	CASSQFGQFTDTQYF